The source of this TCR beta chain is a study of tumor-infiltrating lymphocytes in primary liver carcinoma. Study-wide context: Between roughly 4 and 11 cm across, the tumors were all of stage T1-T3 N0M0. Study-wide findings and caveats: Tumor samples exhibited a significantly greater top-250-clone fraction than blood samples (p = 0.039).

Remarks on this clonotype: The antigen is not known. The germline gene is not matched at one end of the junction; a read error may be the cause.

The template, around 540 ng total RNA, yielded TCR beta cDNA made with a constant-region primer. Amplification in three nested multiplex PCR rounds with slightly modified ARM-PCR gave rise to TCR beta libraries. TCRdb redid the calling of the multiplex PCR reads with MiXCR, one entry per CDR3 protein. The sample includes 50,000 to 70,000 distinct CDR3 sequences, 71% of them seen just once. Taking about 17-32 mg of unsorted bulk tissue, the authors co-extracted RNA and DNA. Those sampled were patients whose primary liver carcinoma was treated by surgical resection. None of the patients had received treatment, and all had chronic HBV infection. The sequencing sample was made of liver tumor tissue from sampling region 2. Subset given: tumor region T2, inferior pole. This clonotype was obtained from a man aged 35-49 years with primary liver carcinoma and hepatitis B virus infection.

This chain's CDR3 is CSVRGSSYERYF. The CDR3 bases are TGCAGCGTCCGGGGTTCTTCATACGAGCGGTACTTC. The J gene is TRBJ2-7, the V gene TRBV29-1; the D gene is possibly TRBD2 (5 bases). Germline CDR1 reads SQVTM; CDR2 reads ANQGSEA. The CDR3 has 12 residues.